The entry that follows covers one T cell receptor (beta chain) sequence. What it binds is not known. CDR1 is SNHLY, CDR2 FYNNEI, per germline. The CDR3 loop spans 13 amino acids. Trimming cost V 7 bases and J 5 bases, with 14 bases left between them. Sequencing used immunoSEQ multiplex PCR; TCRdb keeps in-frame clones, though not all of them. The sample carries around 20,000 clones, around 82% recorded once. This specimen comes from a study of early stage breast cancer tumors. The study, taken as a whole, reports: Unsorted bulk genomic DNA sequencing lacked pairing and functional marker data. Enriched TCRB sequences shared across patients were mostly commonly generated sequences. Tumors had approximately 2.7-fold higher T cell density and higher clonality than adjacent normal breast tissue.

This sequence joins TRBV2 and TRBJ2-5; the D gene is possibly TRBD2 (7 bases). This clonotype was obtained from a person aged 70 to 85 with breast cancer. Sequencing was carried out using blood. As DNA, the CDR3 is TGTGCCAGCAATCGGGGGGCGGGGGAGACCCAGTACTTC. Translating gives CASNRGAGETQYF.